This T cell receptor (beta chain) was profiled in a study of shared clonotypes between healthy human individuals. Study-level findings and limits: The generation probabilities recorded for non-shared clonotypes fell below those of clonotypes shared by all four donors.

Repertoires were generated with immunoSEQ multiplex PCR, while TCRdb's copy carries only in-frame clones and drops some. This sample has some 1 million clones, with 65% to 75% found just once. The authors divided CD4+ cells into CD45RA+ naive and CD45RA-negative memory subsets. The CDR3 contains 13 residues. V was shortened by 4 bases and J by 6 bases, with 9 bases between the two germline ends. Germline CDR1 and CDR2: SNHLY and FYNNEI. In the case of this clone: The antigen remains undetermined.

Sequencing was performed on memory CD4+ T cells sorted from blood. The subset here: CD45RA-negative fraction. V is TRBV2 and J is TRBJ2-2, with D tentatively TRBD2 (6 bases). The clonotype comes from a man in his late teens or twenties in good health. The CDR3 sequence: CASSAGGPGELFF. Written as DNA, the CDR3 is TGTGCCAGCAGTGCAGGAGGGCCCGGGGAGCTGTTTTTT.